The TCR gamma chain described here comes from a study of Vδ1+ human thymocytes. Study-level points and caveats: Thymic TRG and TRD repertoires appeared highly polyclonal, with Gaussian CDR3 length distributions. The authors advised highly purified populations and single-cell validation.

Extracted RNA was reverse transcribed into cDNA. CDR3 amplicons came from multiplex PCR with pooled V-gene forward and constant-region reverse primers. TCRdb called clones anew from the multiplex PCR reads with CATT. The sample yields more than 9,000 gamma-chain clones, roughly 45% seen once. This CDR3 contains 10 residues. The germline gives CDR1 GITISATS, CDR2 ISYDGTV (reference sequence). The V and J ends lost 6 bases and 8 bases, in that order; junction bases with no gene match: 4. Concerning this clone: Its antigen is not identified.

The sample taken for sequencing was Vdelta1+ gamma-delta thymocytes from the thymus. Subset given: FACS-sorted CD3+ TCRalphabeta- TCRVdelta1+ TCRVdelta2- thymocytes. The TCR comes from a boy under two years old who had congenital heart surgery. The chain combines TRGV9 with TRGJ1 or TRGJ2. Matching the DNA to germline supplied the J gene, which TCRdb does not give. The CDR3 DNA is TGTGCCTTGTGGACTAATAAGAAACTCTTT. Translation gives CALWTNKKLF.